Each of the 32 T cell receptor beta chains below was sequenced from the same sample in a study of beta chain features in type 1 diabetes. General study results and limits: Moderate yet significant TCRB CDR3 shortening was seen in Type 1 diabetes patients in all four CD4+ subsets.

These receptors have no known antigen. TCRB transcripts that were expressed got sequenced, as all of the isolated RNA had been reverse transcribed. This table comes from immunoSEQ multiplex PCR, and its TCRdb copy is limited to in-frame clones, with some not included. The table records roughly 100,000 clones, under 30% of them present only once. The specimen was central memory CD4+ T cells from blood. These receptors all stem from a woman under 30 with type 1 diabetes.

V usage is TRBV6-1 and J usage is TRBJ1-1, with no clear D. Trimming removed 8 bases from V and 1 base from J, with 8 bases in between. The germline CDR1 and CDR2 sequences are MNHNS and SASEGT. The CDR3 is made up of 12 amino acids. CDR3 in DNA: TGTGCCAGCGGGCAGTCGAACACTGAAGCTTTCTTT. This sequence encodes CASGQSNTEAFF.

The V gene is TRBV6-1, the J gene TRBJ1-1; no firm D call. V lost 11 bases and J lost 8, with 12 bases in between. Germline CDR1 is MNHNS and CDR2 is SASEGT. The CDR3 runs to 10 residues. In DNA, the CDR3 is TGTGCCGCAACAGAGACCGAAGCTTTCTTT. Amino acids: CAATETEAFF.

The rearrangement uses TRBV5-1 and TRBJ2-4; 7 bases are shared with TRBD2. Losses at the gene ends were 1 base for V and 0 bases for J; bases not matched to a gene: 7. This CDR3 is built from 17 residues. The germline V gene encodes CDR1 SGHRS and CDR2 YFSETQ. The CDR3 sequence: CASSLSPGLTAKNIQYF. CDR3 coding DNA: TGCGCCAGCAGCTTGAGCCCGGGACTAACAGCCAAAAACATTCAGTACTTC.

The chain combines TRBV28 with TRBJ2-7; 8 bases are a match to TRBD2. This CDR3 spans 12 amino acids. Germline trimming cut 2 bases from V and 6 bases from J; bases unmatched to any gene: 0. Germline CDR1 is MDHEN and CDR2 is SYDVKM. The CDR3, as DNA: TGTGCCAGCAGTTTACGGGGGGGCGAGCAGTACTTC. This encodes CASSLRGGEQYF. The variable domain in full, completed from reference TRBV28 and TRBJ2-7, reads DVKVTQSSRYLVKRTGEKVFLECVQDMDHENMFWYRQDPGLGLRLIYFSYDVKMKEKGDIPEGYSVSREKKERFSLILESASTNQTSMYLCASSLRGGEQYFGPGTRLTVT.

The V call is TRBV28, the J call TRBJ2-1; 13 nucleotides line up with TRBD2. The V segment lost 7 bases and the J segment 7 bases; nucleotides outside the gene matches: 10. The germline V gene encodes CDR1 MDHEN and CDR2 SYDVKM. The CDR3 has 16 residues. The CDR3 sequence is CASTGGGLAGANEQFF. The CDR3 region has the DNA TGTGCCAGCACTGGGGGCGGACTAGCGGGAGCGAATGAGCAGTTCTTC.

The count of this clone is one. The rearrangement uses TRBV6-5 and TRBJ2-3; D possibly corresponds to TRBD2 (5 bases). The CDR3 is made up of 15 amino acids. Looked up from germline, CDR1 is MNHEY and CDR2 is SVGAGI. V was shortened by 0 bases and J by 6 bases, with 13 bases between the two germline ends. The CDR3 loop reads CASSYSGVRQDTQYF. In nucleotides, the CDR3 is TGTGCCAGCAGTTACTCGGGAGTTCGGCAGGATACGCAGTATTTT.

This clone was seen a single time. The CDR3 DNA sequence: TGTGCCAGCAGGGAAACGGGACAGGGGCACCAAGAGACCCAGTACTTC. It encodes CASRETGQGHQETQYF. J is TRBJ2-5 and V is TRBV6-1, with 10 positions matching TRBD1. V lost 6 bases and J lost 0; bases outside the gene matches: 7. Germline V gives CDR1 MNHNS, CDR2 SASEGT. This CDR3 has 16 residues.

This clone was observed a handful of times. The rearrangement links TRBV19 to TRBJ1-5; maybe TRBD1 (6 bases). CDR3 size: 16 residues. The germline CDR1 and CDR2 sequences are LNHDA and SQIVND (reference sequence). V was pared by 6 bases and J by 2 bases, with 17 bases between. Here the CDR3 reads CASSFQGSRRNQPQHF. The DNA for the CDR3 is TGTGCCAGTAGCTTTCAGGGGAGCCGACGCAATCAGCCCCAGCATTTT.

The chain carries TRBV7-2 and TRBJ2-3; 14 bases are a match to TRBD2. CDR1 is SGHTA and CDR2 is FQGNSA in the germline V gene. This CDR3 spans 15 amino acids. The J segment lost 6 bases and the V segment lost 1 base, leaving 0 bases of the junction unmatched. The CDR3 nucleotides read TGTGCCAGCAGCTTAGGACTAGCGGGAGGGGATACGCAGTATTTT. Translated: CASSLGLAGGDTQYF.

The V call is TRBV15, the J call TRBJ2-7; 10 bases line up with TRBD2. V was clipped by 1 base and J by 1 base; unmatched bases: 7. Germline CDR1 is LNHNV and CDR2 is YYDKDF (reference sequence). This CDR3 contains 17 residues. The CDR3 region is CATSRGGSGRASYEQYF. The DNA of the CDR3 is TGTGCCACCAGCAGAGGGGGAAGCGGGAGGGCATCCTACGAGCAGTACTTC.

The rearrangement uses TRBV11-1 and TRBJ2-1; D not certain. CDR3 length: 13 amino acids. Germline V gene sequence: CDR1 SGHAT, CDR2 FQDESV (reference sequence). V lost 1 base to trimming and J lost 10 bases, with 11 bases between them. Here the CDR3 reads CASSLESGWEQFF. As DNA, the CDR3 is TGTGCCAGCAGCTTAGAGTCTGGCTGGGAGCAGTTCTTC.

This clone has only a few counts. The chain combines TRBV11-1 with TRBJ1-1, with 9 nucleotides matching TRBD1. V shed 5 bases, J shed 5 bases, and the junction held 6 bases outside the gene matches. The CDR3 has 14 residues. Looked up from germline, CDR1 is SGHAT and CDR2 is FQDESV (reference sequence). CDR3: CASSPGQGKTEAFF. The CDR3 nucleotides are TGTGCCAGCAGCCCTGGACAGGGGAAGACTGAAGCTTTCTTT.

The chain carries TRBV10-3 and TRBJ2-1; a weak D match, TRBD1 (7 bases). Deletions cut 4 bases from V and 6 bases from J, with 22 bases between. Looked up from germline, CDR1 is ENHRY and CDR2 is SYGVKD. The CDR3 runs to 17 residues. CDR3 nucleotide sequence: TGTGCCATCAGTGGACCTAATGGGGGGACAGCCCTCAATGAGCAGTTCTTC. Its protein product is CAISGPNGGTALNEQFF.

The chain carries TRBV13 and TRBJ2-3; TRBD2 matches 10 bases. This CDR3 has 17 residues. V trimming: 3 bases; J trimming: 2 bases; junction bases outside the gene matches: 8. The germline V gene encodes CDR1 PRHDT and CDR2 FYEKMQ (reference sequence). CDR3 nucleotide sequence: TGTGCCAGCAGCTTGAGCGCTAGCGGGAGACACACAGATACGCAGTATTTT. It codes for CASSLSASGRHTDTQYF.

This clone was counted a few times. This chain joins TRBV11-3 and TRBJ2-5; D not certain. V was cut by 4 bases and J by 0 bases, with 12 bases left in between. The CDR3 length is 15 residues. The germline V gene encodes CDR1 SGHNT and CDR2 YENEEA. CDR3 residues: CASSSVLGYQETQYF. Here the CDR3 DNA reads TGTGCCAGCAGCTCCGTCCTCGGGTACCAAGAGACCCAGTACTTC.

The J gene is TRBJ2-1, the V gene TRBV2, with TRBD2 as a possible D gene (5 bases). CDR3 length: 15 amino acids. The V and J ends lost 2 bases and 4 bases respectively, with 12 bases between them. CDR1 SNHLY and CDR2 FYNNEI come from the germline V gene. Here the CDR3 DNA reads TGTGCCAGCAGTGAAAGACTGCGGACTTACAATGAGCAGTTCTTC. Translation: CASSERLRTYNEQFF.

This clone was detected only a few times. This rearrangement joins TRBV7-2 to TRBJ2-7, with D perhaps matching TRBD1 (6 bases). V was cut by 5 bases and J by 1 base, with 12 bases left in between. The CDR3 covers 14 residues. CDR1 and CDR2 (germline): SGHTA, FQGNSA. CDR3 sequence: CASSPDRPSYEQYF. Here the CDR3 DNA reads TGTGCCAGCAGCCCGGACAGACCGTCCTACGAGCAGTACTTC.

This clone was observed once. This chain joins TRBV29-1 and TRBJ1-1; TRBD1 matches at 7 bases. From germline, CDR1 is SQVTM and CDR2 ANQGSEA. V shed 7 bases, J shed 9 bases, and the junction held 8 bases outside the gene matches. This CDR3 is 11 amino acids long. The CDR3 sequence is CSAARQGQAFF. CDR3 DNA sequence: TGCAGCGCTGCAAGACAGGGCCAAGCTTTCTTT.

This rearrangement joins TRBV29-1 to TRBJ2-7; 9 bases agree with TRBD1. This CDR3 comprises 14 residues. The V segment lost 5 bases and the J segment 6 bases; nucleotides outside the gene matches: 11. Germline values: CDR1 SQVTM, CDR2 ANQGSEA. The chain's CDR3 is CSVQQQGAVSEQYF. CDR3 nucleotides: TGCAGCGTTCAACAACAGGGGGCGGTTTCCGAGCAGTACTTC.

This clone has a handful of counts. V is TRBV7-2 and J is TRBJ2-3, with 7 bases fitting TRBD2. Per the germline V gene, CDR1 is SGHTA and CDR2 is FQGNSA. This CDR3 is 16 amino acids long. With V trimmed by 0 bases and J by 6 bases, 9 bases remained unmatched. The chain's CDR3 is CASSLATSEGWDTQYF. The CDR3 region has the DNA TGTGCCAGCAGCTTAGCTACTAGCGAGGGGTGGGATACGCAGTATTTT.

This clone has more than one count but fewer than ten. The V gene is TRBV4-2, the J gene TRBJ1-1, with D hard to call. This CDR3 comprises 13 residues. Trimming removed 4 bases at V and 8 bases at J, with 14 bases between. Germline-derived CDR1 and CDR2 are LGHNA and YNFKEQ. CDR3 in amino acids: CASSPVRGSEAFF. The CDR3 DNA sequence: TGTGCCAGCAGCCCGGTCCGAGGGTCCGAAGCTTTCTTT.

This clone was counted only a few times. The genes are TRBV2 and TRBJ2-3; possible D gene TRBD2, 6 bases. The V gene's germline CDR1 is SNHLY and CDR2 FYNNEI. With 8 bases removed from V and 0 bases from J, the gap between germline ends came to 12 bases. This CDR3 region has 14 residues. CDR3: CASLWRGSTDTQYF. CDR3 DNA: TGTGCCAGCTTGTGGCGGGGTAGCACAGATACGCAGTATTTT.

This clone was observed a few times. This chain joins TRBV7-8 and TRBJ2-7; the match to TRBD1 covers 9 bases. The germline gives CDR1 SGHVS, CDR2 FQNEAQ. J lost 2 bases, V lost 3 bases, and 11 bases had no gene match. The CDR3 extends over 17 amino acids. CDR3 nucleotides: TGTGCCAGCAGCTTCCCGGGACAGGGTATGGGCACCTACGAGCAGTACTTC. Its translation is CASSFPGQGMGTYEQYF.

This clone was counted between two and nine times. The chain is built from TRBV19 and TRBJ2-1; a possible D gene is TRBD1 (7 bases). CDR1 and CDR2 from the germline V gene are LNHDA and SQIVND (reference sequence). The V end was cut by 6 bases, the J end by 8 bases, with 14 bases between. The CDR3 has 13 amino acids. The CDR3 reads CASRQGGRDEQFF. CDR3 bases: TGTGCCAGTAGGCAGGGGGGAAGAGATGAGCAGTTCTTC.

The V and J genes are TRBV30 and TRBJ1-2, with 7 bases lining up with TRBD1. Germline lookup yields CDR1 GTSNPN and CDR2 SVGIG (reference sequence). V shed 2 bases, J shed 2 bases, and the junction held 17 bases outside the gene matches. The CDR3 is 18 amino acids. CDR3 loop: CAWSKRGREATLNYGYTF. CDR3 in DNA: TGTGCCTGGAGTAAGAGGGGGCGCGAGGCTACCTTAAACTATGGCTACACCTTC.

This clone was found a few times. V gene TRBV7-2 combines with J gene TRBJ2-3; 7 bases line up with TRBD2. The V and J ends lost 5 bases and 1 base, in that order; junction bases with no gene match: 12. This CDR3 contains 17 residues. CDR1 SGHTA and CDR2 FQGNSA come from the germline V gene. The CDR3 protein is CASSPQAGPWGTDTQYF. The CDR3 DNA reads as TGTGCCAGCAGCCCACAAGCGGGGCCTTGGGGCACAGATACGCAGTATTTT.

This clone was counted only a few times. This chain joins TRBV7-9 and TRBJ2-7, with 9 bases aligning to TRBD2. CDR1 is SEHNR, CDR2 FQNEAQ, per germline (reference sequence). Trimming removed 4 bases from V and 2 bases from J; junction bases left unmatched: 0. The CDR3 has 13 amino acids. The CDR3 here is CASSWTSAYEQYF. CDR3 nucleotide sequence: TGTGCCAGCAGCTGGACTAGCGCCTACGAGCAGTACTTC.

Note on this clone: An end of the junction does not agree with germline; a read error may underlie this. V gene TRBV7-6 combines with J gene TRBJ2-7; TRBD2 matches at 9 bases. CDR3 length equals 13 residues. CDR1 is SGHVS and CDR2 is FNYEAQ in the germline V gene. CDR3 region: CASSFSSGVGWNF. In DNA form, the CDR3 reads TGTGCCAGCAGCTTCTCTAGCGGGGTGGGGTGGAACTTC.

A few counts support this clone. The J gene is TRBJ2-7, the V gene TRBV28; D perhaps matches TRBD1 (5 bases). V was trimmed by 3 bases and J by 2 bases, leaving 14 bases between them. The CDR3 has 15 residues. CDR1 and CDR2 from the germline V gene are MDHEN and SYDVKM. CDR3 sequence reads: CASSLAQAPTYEQYF. CDR3 bases: TGTGCCAGCAGTTTGGCACAGGCCCCCACCTACGAGCAGTACTTC.

V is TRBV18 and J is TRBJ1-2, with 10 positions matching TRBD1. This CDR3 spans 13 amino acids. Losses at the gene ends were 5 bases for V and 6 bases for J; bases not matched to a gene: 3. Germline V gives CDR1 KGHSH, CDR2 LQKENI. The CDR3 sequence: CASSTGQGDGYTF. The DNA for the CDR3 is TGTGCCAGCTCAACCGGACAGGGGGATGGCTACACCTTC.

This clone was found a few times. The V call is TRBV5-1, the J call TRBJ2-1; tentatively, D is TRBD2 (6 bases). The CDR3 loop spans 19 amino acids. The V gene's germline CDR1 is SGHRS and CDR2 YFSETQ. The V gene lost 1 base and the J gene lost 0 bases, with 20 bases spanning the gap. CDR3 nucleotides: TGCGCCAGCAGCTTGTGGGCAGGGAGTGAGGGAGGCTCCTACAATGAGCAGTTCTTC. Protein product: CASSLWAGSEGGSYNEQFF.

A few counts support this clone. The V and J genes are TRBV7-8 and TRBJ1-2; D is perhaps TRBD1 (6 bases). This CDR3 comprises 15 residues. In germline, CDR1 is SGHVS, CDR2 FQNEAQ. V gave up 3 bases and J gave up 3 bases, with 14 bases separating them. CDR3 loop: CASSFGQGPYYGYTF. The CDR3 coding sequence is TGTGCCAGCAGCTTCGGGCAGGGGCCGTACTATGGCTACACCTTC.